Presented here are 22 T cell receptor beta chains from one specimen sequenced in a study of OX40 agonist ivuxolimab in advanced cancers. The data were produced by immunoSEQ multiplex PCR, yet TCRdb's version contains in-frame clones alone and is incomplete. The sample has about 79,000 clones; less than 95% are singletons. The sample consisted of CD4+ or CD8+ T cells sorted from blood, taken in a trial of the OX40 agonist ivuxolimab. The receptors shown here come from an adult with an advanced solid tumor such as melanoma, head and neck, liver or kidney cancer.

Only a few counts were recorded for this clone. V usage is TRBV6-6 and J usage is TRBJ1-5; 7 nucleotides align to TRBD1. The CDR3 contains 16 residues. Germline CDR1 MNHNY, CDR2 SVGAGI (reference sequence). Trimming cost V 2 bases and J 0 bases; bases outside gene matches: 4. CDR3 in amino acids: CASSYRGQDSNQPQHF. The DNA of the CDR3 is TGTGCCAGCAGTTACCGAGGACAGGATAGCAATCAGCCCCAGCATTTT.

This chain joins TRBV7-9 and TRBJ2-6, with 9 nucleotides matching TRBD1. CDR3 size: 15 residues. V shed 1 base, J shed 7 bases, and the junction held 2 bases outside the gene matches. CDR1 is SEHNR and CDR2 is FQNEAQ in the germline V gene (reference sequence). The CDR3 reads CASSLVGQGANVLTF. CDR3 DNA: TGTGCCAGCAGCTTAGTGGGACAGGGAGCCAACGTCCTGACTTTC.

This clone was seen more than once but under ten times. The chain uses TRBV19 and TRBJ1-1, with D possibly being TRBD1 (6 bases). The CDR3 extends over 14 amino acids. Per the germline V gene, CDR1 is LNHDA and CDR2 is SQIVND (reference sequence). V lost 5 bases and J lost 0, with 10 bases in between. The CDR3 loop is CASSPQGVNTEAFF. The CDR3 coding sequence is TGTGCCAGTAGTCCACAGGGCGTGAACACTGAAGCTTTCTTT. The full variable domain, its missing parts supplied by reference TRBV19 and TRBJ1-1, is DGGITQSPKYLFRKEGQNVTLSCEQNLNHDAMYWYRQDPGQGLRLIYYSQIVNDFQKGDIAEGYSVSREKKESFPLTVTSAQKNPTAFYLCASSPQGVNTEAFFGQGTRLTVV.

V and J are TRBV6-7 and TRBJ2-7; possible D gene TRBD1, 6 bases. TRBV6-7 is classed as an ORF, of uncertain function. CDR3 size: 12 residues. Trimming removed 9 bases from V and 5 bases from J, with 14 bases in between. The CDR3 spells CARVGGSNEQYV. The CDR3 DNA sequence: TGTGCCAGAGTAGGGGGATCAAACGAGCAGTACGTC.

V and J are TRBV21-1 and TRBJ1-1. TRBV21-1 is reported as a pseudogene. CDR3 length: 15 amino acids. The DNA of the CDR3 is TGTGCCATATCTCCATCGGGTAGCCTTAACACTGAAGCTTTCTTT. It encodes CAISPSGSLNTEAFF.

The chain recombines TRBV5-4 with TRBJ1-1; D ambiguous. V gave up 4 bases and J gave up 3 bases, with 16 bases separating them. CDR1 and CDR2 (germline): SGHNT, YYREEE (reference sequence). This CDR3 is 15 amino acids long. CDR3 sequence: CASSIRLHPDTEAFF. The DNA for the CDR3 is TGTGCCAGCAGCATTCGGTTGCATCCGGACACTGAAGCTTTCTTT.

The chain recombines TRBV4-1 with TRBJ1-1; tentative D call: TRBD1 (5 bases). The CDR3 totals 14 residues. From germline, CDR1 is MGHRA and CDR2 YSYEKL. Trimming took 1 base from V and 1 from J, leaving 7 bases between them. CDR3 coding DNA: TGCGCCAGCAGCCAAGCCGGACAGAACACTGAAGCTTTCTTT. Translating gives CASSQAGQNTEAFF.

The V call is TRBV9, the J call TRBJ2-5; D is possibly TRBD1 (6 bases). Germline V gene sequence: CDR1 SGDLS, CDR2 YYNGEE. This CDR3 has 13 residues. V lost 6 bases, J lost 5 bases, and 14 bases lay in between. The CDR3 reads CASNNREQETQYF. CDR3 coding DNA: TGTGCCAGCAACAACAGGGAGCAGGAGACCCAGTACTTC.

The sample holds one count of this clone. This sequence joins TRBV5-1 and TRBJ1-5, with no clear D. The CDR3 consists of 15 residues. Trimming cost V 6 bases and J 0 bases, with 13 bases left between them. Germline V gene lookup returns CDR1 SGHRS and CDR2 YFSETQ. In DNA form, the CDR3 reads TGCGCCAGCATAAATCCCACAACTAGCAATCAGCCCCAGCATTTT. Protein: CASINPTTSNQPQHF.

This clone was found once. This rearrangement joins TRBV6-5 to TRBJ2-1; TRBD2 aligns across 8 bases. Germline values: CDR1 MNHEY, CDR2 SVGAGI. J was trimmed by 10 bases and V by 6 bases; bases with no gene match: 2. The CDR3 contains 11 residues. The CDR3 loop is CASRGGGEQFF. CDR3 nucleotides: TGTGCCAGCAGAGGCGGGGGGGAGCAGTTCTTC.

This chain joins TRBV29-1 and TRBJ1-4; D not certain. Trimming removed 3 bases from V and 5 bases from J, with 13 bases in between. The CDR3 covers 14 residues. The germline gives CDR1 SQVTM, CDR2 ANQGSEA. CDR3 loop: CSVDRLTKNEKLFF. The CDR3 nucleotides are TGCAGCGTTGACAGGCTGACTAAAAATGAAAAACTGTTTTTT.

The rearrangement joins TRBV6-6 to TRBJ2-2; D not resolved. V was trimmed by 4 bases and J by 2 bases, leaving 2 bases between them. Germline lookup yields CDR1 MNHNY and CDR2 SVGAGI (reference sequence). The CDR3 length is 12 residues. This chain's CDR3 is CASSLNTGELFF. In DNA, the CDR3 is TGTGCCAGCAGTTTAAACACCGGGGAGCTGTTTTTT.

The DNA for the CDR3 is TGTGCCAGCAGTCTGGGGACAGTAGCCCTTTCCTCCCTCCACTTT. It codes for CASSLGTVALSSLHF. The rearrangement joins TRBV28 to TRBJ1-6, with TRBD1 matching over 7 bases. The CDR3 is made up of 15 amino acids. Germline V gives CDR1 MDHEN, CDR2 SYDVKM. The junction had 15 bases not matched to a gene; V was cut back by 5 bases and J by 14 bases.

The chain employs TRBV6-1 and TRBJ2-2, with D tentatively TRBD1 or TRBD2 (5 bases each). The V gene's germline CDR1 is MNHNS and CDR2 SASEGT. This CDR3 comprises 13 residues. Trimming took 3 bases from V and 4 from J, leaving 6 bases between them. As DNA, the CDR3 is TGTGCCAGCAGTGAGGGGGTCACCGGGGAGCTGTTTTTT. This encodes CASSEGVTGELFF.

V and J are TRBV28 and TRBJ2-1; 8 bases are a match to TRBD2. Trimming removed 1 base from V and 2 bases from J; junction bases left unmatched: 4. The CDR3 runs 16 residues. Germline V CDR1 and CDR2: MDHEN, SYDVKM. The CDR3 protein is CASSLSGGAPYNEQFF. The CDR3 coding sequence is TGTGCCAGCAGTTTATCCGGGGGGGCCCCCTACAATGAGCAGTTCTTC.

This clone turned up a few times. This chain uses TRBV6-5 with TRBJ2-5; D is undetermined. Germline CDR1 is MNHEY and CDR2 is SVGAGI. CDR3 size: 11 residues. V was cut by 4 bases and J by 7 bases, with 7 bases left in between. The CDR3 nucleotides read TGTGCCAGCAGTTGGGGTGGGACCCAGTACTTC. Its protein product is CASSWGGTQYF.

This rearrangement joins TRBV30 to TRBJ2-3, with D unclear. The CDR3 has 12 residues. V dropped 4 bases and J dropped 4 bases, with 9 bases sitting between them. Germline CDR1 and CDR2: GTSNPN and SVGIG (reference sequence). DNA for the CDR3: TGTGCCTGGAATGGTGGGGCAGATACGCAGTATTTT. Protein product: CAWNGGADTQYF.

On this clone: The same CDR3 also results from other DNA sequences found in this sample. The chain couples TRBV5-6 to TRBJ2-7; D perhaps matches TRBD1 (6 bases). The germline gives CDR1 SGHDT, CDR2 YYEEEE. V lost 0 bases, J lost 3 bases, and 10 bases lay in between. The CDR3 has 14 residues. The CDR3 reads CASSLVGQSYEQYV. The CDR3 DNA is TGTGCCAGCAGCTTGGTCGGACAGAGCTACGAGCAGTACGTC.

The V and J genes are TRBV5-1 and TRBJ1-2; 7 positions agree with TRBD1. Germline CDR1 reads SGHRS; CDR2 reads YFSETQ. V lost 3 bases, J lost 2 bases, and 1 base stayed unmatched. The CDR3 runs 13 residues. The CDR3 region is CASSSGQNYGYTF. The DNA for the CDR3 is TGCGCCAGCAGCTCGGGACAGAACTATGGCTACACCTTC.

The chain is built from TRBV6-5 and TRBJ1-3; D not resolved. The CDR3 contains 16 residues. Trimming left V 0 bases short and J 3 bases short, with 12 bases between. CDR1 is MNHEY and CDR2 is SVGAGI in the germline V gene. The CDR3 DNA is TGTGCCAGCAGTTACTCGTTGGGTGATCTTGGAAACACCATATATTTT. Its protein product is CASSYSLGDLGNTIYF.

The chain combines TRBV6-1 with TRBJ2-3; 15 nucleotides line up with TRBD2. Germline V gene data show CDR1 as MNHNS and CDR2 as SASEGT. Germline trimming cut 4 bases from V and 4 bases from J; bases unmatched to any gene: 3. The CDR3 has 16 residues. CDR3 in amino acids: CASSGTSGGVSDTQYF. The DNA for the CDR3 is TGTGCCAGCAGTGGGACTAGCGGGGGGGTATCAGATACGCAGTATTTT.

The V and J genes are TRBV2 and TRBJ2-3; weak D call: TRBD1 (5 bases). CDR3 length equals 14 residues. The germline CDR1 and CDR2 sequences are SNHLY and FYNNEI. Trimming pared 11 bases from V and 1 base from J, leaving 16 bases between. Here the CDR3 DNA reads TGTGCCGACAAACAGGTCCCGGGCACAGATACGCAGTATTTT. Protein: CADKQVPGTDTQYF.